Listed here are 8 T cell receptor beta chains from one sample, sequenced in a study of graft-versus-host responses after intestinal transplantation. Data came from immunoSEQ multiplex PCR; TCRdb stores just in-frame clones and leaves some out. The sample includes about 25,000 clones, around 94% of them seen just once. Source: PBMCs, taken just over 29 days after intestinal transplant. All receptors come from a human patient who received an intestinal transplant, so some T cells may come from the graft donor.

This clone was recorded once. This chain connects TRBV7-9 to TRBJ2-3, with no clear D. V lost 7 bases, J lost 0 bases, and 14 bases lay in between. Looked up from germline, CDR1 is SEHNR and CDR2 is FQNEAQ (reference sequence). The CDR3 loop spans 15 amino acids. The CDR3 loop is CASTPPAASTDTQYF. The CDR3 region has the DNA TGTGCCAGCACCCCCCCGGCGGCTAGCACAGATACGCAGTATTTT.

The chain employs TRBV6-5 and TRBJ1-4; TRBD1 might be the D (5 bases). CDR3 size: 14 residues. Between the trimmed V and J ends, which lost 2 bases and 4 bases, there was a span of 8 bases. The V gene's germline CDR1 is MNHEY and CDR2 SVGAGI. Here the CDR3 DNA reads TGTGCCAGCAGTTACATGAGGGGTAATGAAAAACTGTTTTTT. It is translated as CASSYMRGNEKLFF.

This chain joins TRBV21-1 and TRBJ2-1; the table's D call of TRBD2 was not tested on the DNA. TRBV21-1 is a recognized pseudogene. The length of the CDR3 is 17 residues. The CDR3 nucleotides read TGTGCCAGCAGCAAAGAGGCGGTCGGGAGGGCCTACAATGAGCAGTTCTTC. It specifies CASSKEAVGRAYNEQFF.

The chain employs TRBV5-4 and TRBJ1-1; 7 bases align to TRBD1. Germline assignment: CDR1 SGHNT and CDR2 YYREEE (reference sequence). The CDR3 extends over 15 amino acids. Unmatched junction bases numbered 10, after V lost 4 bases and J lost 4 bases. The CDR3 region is CASSGRQGGLTEAFF. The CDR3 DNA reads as TGTGCCAGCAGCGGTAGACAGGGAGGGCTCACTGAAGCTTTCTTT.

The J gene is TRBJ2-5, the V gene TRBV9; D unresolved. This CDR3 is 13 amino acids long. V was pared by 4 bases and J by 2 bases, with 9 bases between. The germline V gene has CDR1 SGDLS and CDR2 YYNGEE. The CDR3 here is CASSPGLQETQYF. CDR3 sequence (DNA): TGTGCCAGCAGCCCCGGTCTTCAAGAGACCCAGTACTTC.

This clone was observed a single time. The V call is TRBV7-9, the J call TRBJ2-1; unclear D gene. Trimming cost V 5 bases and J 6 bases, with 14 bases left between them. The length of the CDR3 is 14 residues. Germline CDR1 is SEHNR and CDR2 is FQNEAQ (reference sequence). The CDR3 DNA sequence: TGTGCCAGCAGCCCGCGGACGGGCCGCAATGAGCAGTTCTTC. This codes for CASSPRTGRNEQFF.

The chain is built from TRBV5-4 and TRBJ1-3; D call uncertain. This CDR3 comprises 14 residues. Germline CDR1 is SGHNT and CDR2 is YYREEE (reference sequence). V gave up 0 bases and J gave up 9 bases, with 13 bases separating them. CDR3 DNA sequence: TGTGCCAGCAGCTTGGGGGGAATATCCCCCACCATATATTTT. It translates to CASSLGGISPTIYF.

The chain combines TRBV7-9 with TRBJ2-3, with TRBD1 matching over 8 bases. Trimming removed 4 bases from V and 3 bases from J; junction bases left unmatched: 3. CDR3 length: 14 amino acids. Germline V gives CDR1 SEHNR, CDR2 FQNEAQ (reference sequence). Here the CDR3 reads CASSYTGGTDTQYF. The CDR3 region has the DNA TGTGCCAGCAGCTATACAGGGGGGACAGATACGCAGTATTTT.